The clone carrying this TCR beta chain was detected only once. The data were obtained in a study of Ad26.COV2.S vaccination and SARS-CoV-2 variants. Trimming took off 5 bases at V and 7 bases at J, with 18 bases between the two ends. The CDR3 extends over 14 amino acids. CDR1 and CDR2 from the germline V gene are MDHEN and SYDVKM. Assay used: immunoSEQ multiplex PCR; TCRdb lists only in-frame clones, some missing. The table shows about 350,000 clones, with roughly 90% occurring only once. Treatment specified: 19 received Ad26.COV2.S at low or high dose, single or two shots; 5 received placebo; per-sample allocation not given. The samples were gathered on day 63 after the first injection of vaccine or placebo.

This chain uses TRBV28 with TRBJ2-7; D possibly matches TRBD1 or TRBD2 (5 bases each). The origin of this receptor is a person aged 18 to 65 who received the Ad26.COV2.S COVID-19 vaccine or a placebo. Sequenced material: peripheral blood, taken in a trial of Ad26.COV2.S vaccine versus placebo. DNA of the CDR3: TGTGCCAGCAGTGGGGACCTGGTATTGGGGGAGCAGTACTTC. This sequence encodes CASSGDLVLGEQYF.